These 18 T cell receptor beta chains originate from one sample sequenced in a study of blood T cell repertoires in COVID-19. The data were produced by immunoSEQ multiplex PCR, yet TCRdb's version contains in-frame clones alone and is incomplete. The table records roughly 120,000 clones, approximately 81% of them present only once. The specimen was peripheral blood. The origin of the receptors is a man between 60 and 75 years old with acute or convalescent COVID-19.

This clone was detected only a few times. CDR3 DNA sequence: TGTGCCAGCAGCCTTCGGGACTACGAGCAGTACTTC. Protein product: CASSLRDYEQYF. The genes are TRBV3-1 (or the pseudogene TRBV3-2) and TRBJ2-7, with a possible D match to TRBD2 (5 bases). Trimming took off 4 bases at V and 3 bases at J, with 7 bases between the two ends. Germline CDR1 LGHDT, CDR2 YNNKEL (reference sequence). The CDR3 length is 12 residues.

The chain recombines TRBV10-3 with TRBJ1-1, with D hard to call. The CDR3 totals 13 residues. Germline V lookup: CDR1 ENHRY, CDR2 SYGVKD. The V gene lost 10 bases and the J gene lost 6 bases, with 18 bases spanning the gap. The CDR3 loop is CATEERGSAEAFF. CDR3 in DNA: TGTGCCACCGAAGAACGGGGTTCCGCTGAAGCTTTCTTT.

This chain joins TRBV6-5 and TRBJ2-3; 10 bases map to TRBD2. The trim removed 4 bases at V and 5 bases at J, leaving 9 bases unmatched. CDR1 and CDR2 from the germline V gene are MNHEY and SVGAGI. The CDR3 is 16 amino acids. CDR3 DNA sequence: TGTGCCAGCAGTTCGTCCTGGACTAGCGGCGGAGATACGCAGTATTTT. Translation gives CASSSSWTSGGDTQYF.

J is TRBJ1-1 and V is TRBV7-9; 7 nucleotides match TRBD1. The germline V gene encodes CDR1 SEHNR and CDR2 FQNEAQ (reference sequence). Trimming took 1 base from V and 1 from J; bases not matched to a gene: 9. This CDR3 comprises 17 residues. The CDR3 region has the DNA TGTGCCAGCAGCTTAGGAGGCCTAACAGGGGAGAACACTGAAGCTTTCTTT. Encoded protein: CASSLGGLTGENTEAFF.

This clone was seen a few times. The chain combines TRBV19 with TRBJ2-5; a weak D match, TRBD1 (6 bases). V lost 4 bases and J lost 1, with 13 bases in between. This CDR3 comprises 15 residues. Germline CDR1 and CDR2: LNHDA and SQIVND (reference sequence). As DNA, the CDR3 is TGTGCCAGTAGTACAGCCGGGACACCCCAAGAGACCCAGTACTTC. It yields the protein CASSTAGTPQETQYF.

The chain has TRBV18 and TRBJ2-2; TRBD1 agrees at 9 bases. The CDR3 extends over 14 amino acids. The germline CDR1 and CDR2 sequences are KGHSH and LQKENI. V lost 4 bases, J lost 3 bases, and 0 bases stayed unmatched. CDR3 residues: CASSRQGDTGELFF. The CDR3 DNA reads TGTGCCAGCTCACGACAGGGGGACACCGGGGAGCTGTTTTTT.

The chain joins TRBV6-5 to TRBJ1-5, with D tentatively TRBD1 (6 bases). The germline V and J ends were trimmed by 10 bases and 0 bases, with 13 bases remaining between them. This CDR3 has 14 residues. Germline CDR1 and CDR2: MNHEY and SVGAGI. CDR3 region: CAIGQSLSNQPQHF. The CDR3 DNA sequence: TGTGCCATCGGACAGAGTCTTAGCAATCAGCCCCAGCATTTT.

The chain is built from TRBV2 and TRBJ2-1; the D gene is possibly TRBD1 (5 bases). The CDR3 covers 14 residues. The V end lost 6 bases, the J end lost 5 bases, and 14 bases lay between the germline ends. Germline CDR1 and CDR2: SNHLY and FYNNEI. CDR3 nucleotides: TGTGCCAGCAGAAACACCGCAGGGAACAATGAGCAGTTCTTC. It translates to CASRNTAGNNEQFF.

This clone was seen more than once but under ten times. The chain combines TRBV29-1 with TRBJ1-3; 7 bases map to TRBD1. V shed 0 bases, J shed 4 bases, and the junction held 9 bases outside the gene matches. Per the germline V gene, CDR1 is SQVTM and CDR2 is ANQGSEA. The CDR3 runs 16 residues. The CDR3 here is CSVEDRDRAAGNTIYF. CDR3 DNA: TGCAGCGTTGAAGATCGAGACAGGGCGGCCGGAAACACCATATATTTT.

This rearrangement joins TRBV28 to TRBJ2-2, with 8 positions matching TRBD1. CDR1 is MDHEN and CDR2 is SYDVKM in the germline V gene. The CDR3 sequence is 16 residues long. V lost 7 bases, J lost 4 bases, and 11 bases stayed unmatched. The CDR3 sequence is CASTPGRGRGTGELFF. CDR3 nucleotide sequence: TGTGCCAGCACCCCCGGCAGGGGGCGCGGCACCGGGGAGCTGTTTTTT.

This clone was detected only a few times. The CDR3 is CASTGQGETQYF. The CDR3, as DNA: TGTGCCAGCACGGGACAGGGAGAGACCCAGTACTTC. The genes are TRBV5-4 and TRBJ2-5, with 9 bases matching TRBD1. The germline V gene has CDR1 SGHNT and CDR2 YYREEE (reference sequence). The CDR3 loop spans 12 amino acids. Losses at the gene ends were 6 bases for V and 4 bases for J; bases not matched to a gene: 1.

The chain is built from TRBV7-2 and TRBJ2-1, with 12 bases matching TRBD1. Germline V gene sequence: CDR1 SGHTA, CDR2 FQGNSA. The V segment lost 3 bases and the J segment 7 bases; nucleotides outside the gene matches: 10. There are 17 residues in the CDR3. CDR3 loop: CASSFWGQGARLNEQFF. The CDR3 nucleotides are TGTGCCAGCAGCTTTTGGGGACAGGGGGCCCGATTGAATGAGCAGTTCTTC.

The V and J genes are TRBV5-1 and TRBJ2-7; 7 nucleotides agree with TRBD2. Germline assignment: CDR1 SGHRS and CDR2 YFSETQ. V lost 2 bases, J lost 3 bases, and 8 bases stayed unmatched. This CDR3 comprises 15 residues. CDR3 sequence: CASSFNPSGNYEQYF. DNA for the CDR3: TGCGCCAGCAGCTTTAACCCTAGCGGTAACTACGAGCAGTACTTC.

This rearrangement joins TRBV7-2 to TRBJ1-6; D perhaps matches TRBD1 (5 bases). The V end lost 5 bases, the J end lost 0 bases, and 11 bases lay between the germline ends. CDR3 length equals 16 residues. Germline V gives CDR1 SGHTA, CDR2 FQGNSA. CDR3 sequence: CASSPRGSSYNSPLHF. The CDR3 DNA reads TGTGCCAGCAGCCCTAGGGGAAGCTCCTATAATTCACCCCTCCACTTT.

V usage is TRBV18 and J usage is TRBJ2-3; TRBD2 aligns across 7 bases. The CDR3 contains 15 residues. The germline CDR1 and CDR2 sequences are KGHSH and LQKENI. V was pared by 0 bases and J by 8 bases, with 8 bases of the junction left unmatched. In DNA, the CDR3 is TGTGCCAGCTCACCACCTCTAGCGGACCGCGGTACGCAGTATTTT. This encodes CASSPPLADRGTQYF.

The rearrangement joins TRBV11-2 to TRBJ2-7, with TRBD1 matching 7 bases. After removal of 0 bases from V and 3 bases from J, the junction contained 5 bases not matched to a gene. This CDR3 is built from 15 residues. The germline V gene encodes CDR1 SGHAT and CDR2 FQNNGV. CDR3 sequence reads: CASSLDSRQGYEQYF. As DNA, the CDR3 is TGTGCCAGCAGCTTAGATAGTAGACAGGGCTACGAGCAGTACTTC.

This chain connects TRBV7-2 to TRBJ2-2, with TRBD2 matching 10 bases. From germline, CDR1 is SGHTA and CDR2 FQGNSA. With 1 base clipped from V and 6 bases from J, the junction kept 8 bases outside the gene matches. The CDR3 is 17 amino acids. DNA of the CDR3: TGTGCCAGCAGCTTAGTGGGGGCTAGCGGGAGTGCCGGGGAGCTGTTTTTT. Amino acids: CASSLVGASGSAGELFF. Together with reference TRBV7-2 and TRBJ2-2, the CDR3 gives the full variable domain: GAGVSQSPSNKVTEKGKDVELRCDPISGHTALYWYRQSLGQGLEFLIYFQGNSAPDKSGLPSDRFSAERTGGSVSTLTIQRTQQEDSAVYLCASSLVGASGSAGELFFGEGSRLTVL.

The chain links TRBV12-3 or TRBV12-4 to TRBJ2-7, with TRBD1 as a possible D gene (6 bases). The CDR3 contains 12 residues. The ends were cut back, 6 bases at V and 9 bases at J, with 15 bases in the middle. This chain's CDR3 is CASSPDSLGQYF. Written as DNA, the CDR3 is TGTGCCAGCAGCCCGGACAGTCTGGGGCAGTACTTC.